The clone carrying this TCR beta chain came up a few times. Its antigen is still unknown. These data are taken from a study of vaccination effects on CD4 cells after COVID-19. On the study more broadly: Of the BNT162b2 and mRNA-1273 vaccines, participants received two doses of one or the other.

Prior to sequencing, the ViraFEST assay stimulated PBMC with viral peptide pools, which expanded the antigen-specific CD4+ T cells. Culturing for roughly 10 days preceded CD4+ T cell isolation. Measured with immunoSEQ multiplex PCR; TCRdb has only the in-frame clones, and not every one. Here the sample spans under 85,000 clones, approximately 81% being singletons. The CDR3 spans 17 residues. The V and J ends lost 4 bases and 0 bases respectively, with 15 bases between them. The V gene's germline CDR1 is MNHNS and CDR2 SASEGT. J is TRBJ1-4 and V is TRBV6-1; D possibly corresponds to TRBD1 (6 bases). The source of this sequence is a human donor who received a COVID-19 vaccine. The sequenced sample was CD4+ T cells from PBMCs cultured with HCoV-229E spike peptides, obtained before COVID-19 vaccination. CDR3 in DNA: TGTGCCAGCAGTGTCGGGACATCGGCCGCAACTAATGAAAAACTGTTTTTT. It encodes CASSVGTSAATNEKLFF.